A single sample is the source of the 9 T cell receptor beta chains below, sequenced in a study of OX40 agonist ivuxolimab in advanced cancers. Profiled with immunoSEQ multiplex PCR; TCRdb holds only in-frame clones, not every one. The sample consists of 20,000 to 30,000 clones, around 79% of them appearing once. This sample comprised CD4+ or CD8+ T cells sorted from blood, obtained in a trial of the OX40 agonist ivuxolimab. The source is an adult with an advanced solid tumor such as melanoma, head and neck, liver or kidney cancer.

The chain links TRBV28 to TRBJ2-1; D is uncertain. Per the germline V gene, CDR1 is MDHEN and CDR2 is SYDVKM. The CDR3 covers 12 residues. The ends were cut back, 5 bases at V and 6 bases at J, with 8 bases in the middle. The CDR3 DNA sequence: TGTGCCAGCAGTCCCACTCTCAATGAGCAGTTCTTC. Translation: CASSPTLNEQFF.

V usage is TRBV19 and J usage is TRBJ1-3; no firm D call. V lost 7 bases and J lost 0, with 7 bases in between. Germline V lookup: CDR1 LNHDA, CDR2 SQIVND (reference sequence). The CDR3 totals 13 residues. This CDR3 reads CASKRGSGNTIYF. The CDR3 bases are TGTGCCAGTAAACGCGGCTCTGGAAACACCATATATTTT.

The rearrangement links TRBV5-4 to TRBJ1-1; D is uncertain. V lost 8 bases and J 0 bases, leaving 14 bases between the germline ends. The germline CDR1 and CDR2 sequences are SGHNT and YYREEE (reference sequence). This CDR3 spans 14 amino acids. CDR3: CASPPANMNTEAFF. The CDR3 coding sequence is TGTGCCAGTCCACCGGCCAATATGAACACTGAAGCTTTCTTT.

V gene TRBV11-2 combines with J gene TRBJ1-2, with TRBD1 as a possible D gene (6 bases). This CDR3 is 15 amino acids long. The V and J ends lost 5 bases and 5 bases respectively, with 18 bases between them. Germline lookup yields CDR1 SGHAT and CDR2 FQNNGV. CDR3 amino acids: CASSQGIRQVYGYTF. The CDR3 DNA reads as TGTGCCAGCAGCCAGGGGATTAGACAAGTTTATGGCTACACCTTC.

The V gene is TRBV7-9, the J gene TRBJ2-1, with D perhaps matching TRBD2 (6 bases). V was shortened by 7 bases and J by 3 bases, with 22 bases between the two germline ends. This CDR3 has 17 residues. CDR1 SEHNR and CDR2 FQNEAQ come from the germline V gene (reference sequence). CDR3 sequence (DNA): TGTGCCAGCACCTACGGGGCGGGGATGGAGGTCTACAATGAGCAGTTCTTC. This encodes CASTYGAGMEVYNEQFF.

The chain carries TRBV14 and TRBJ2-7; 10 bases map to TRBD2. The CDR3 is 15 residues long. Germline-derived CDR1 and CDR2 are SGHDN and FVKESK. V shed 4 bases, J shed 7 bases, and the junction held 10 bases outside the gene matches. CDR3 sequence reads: CASSLVSGGPLEQYF. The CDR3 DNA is TGTGCCAGCAGCCTCGTTAGCGGGGGGCCGTTGGAGCAGTACTTC.

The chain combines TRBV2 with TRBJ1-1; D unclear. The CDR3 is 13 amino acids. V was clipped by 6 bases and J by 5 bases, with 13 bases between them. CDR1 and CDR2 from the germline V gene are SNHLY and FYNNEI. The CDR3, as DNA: TGTGCCAGCAGAAGTCCCGCCCGGACTGAAGCTTTCTTT. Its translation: CASRSPARTEAFF.

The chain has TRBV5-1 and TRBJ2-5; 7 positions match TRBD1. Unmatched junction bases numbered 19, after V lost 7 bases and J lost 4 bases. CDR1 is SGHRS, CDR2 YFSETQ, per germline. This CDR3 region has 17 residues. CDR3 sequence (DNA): TGCGCCAGCGGACGGGACAGCAACCGCGGGCAAGGAGAGACCCAGTACTTC. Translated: CASGRDSNRGQGETQYF.

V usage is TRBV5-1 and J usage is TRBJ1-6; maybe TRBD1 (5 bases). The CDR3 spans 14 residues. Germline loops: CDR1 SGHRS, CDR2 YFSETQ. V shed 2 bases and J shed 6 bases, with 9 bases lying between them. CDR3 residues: CASSFTGGNSPLHF. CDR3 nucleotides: TGCGCCAGCAGCTTCACCGGGGGTAATTCACCCCTCCACTTT.